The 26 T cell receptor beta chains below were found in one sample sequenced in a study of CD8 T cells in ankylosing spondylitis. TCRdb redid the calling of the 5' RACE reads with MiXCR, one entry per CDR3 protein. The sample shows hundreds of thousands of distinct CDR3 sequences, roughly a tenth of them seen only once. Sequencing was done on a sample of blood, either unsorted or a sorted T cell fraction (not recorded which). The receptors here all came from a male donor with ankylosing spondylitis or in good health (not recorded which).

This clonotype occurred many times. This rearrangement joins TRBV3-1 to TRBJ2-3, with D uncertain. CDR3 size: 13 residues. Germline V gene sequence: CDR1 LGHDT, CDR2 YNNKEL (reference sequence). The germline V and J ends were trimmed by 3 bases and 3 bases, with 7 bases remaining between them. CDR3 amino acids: CASSQVRTDTQYF. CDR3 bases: TGTGCCAGCAGCCAGGTCCGGACAGATACGCAGTATTTT.

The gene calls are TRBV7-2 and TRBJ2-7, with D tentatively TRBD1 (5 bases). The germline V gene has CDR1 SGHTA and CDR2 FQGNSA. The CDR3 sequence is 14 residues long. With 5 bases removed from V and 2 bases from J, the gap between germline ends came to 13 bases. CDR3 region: CASSPLTVPYEQYF. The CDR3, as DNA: TGTGCCAGCAGCCCCCTGACAGTCCCCTACGAGCAGTACTTC. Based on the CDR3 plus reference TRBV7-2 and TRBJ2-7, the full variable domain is GAGVSQSPSNKVTEKGKDVELRCDPISGHTALYWYRQSLGQGLEFLIYFQGNSAPDKSGLPSDRFSAERTGGSVSTLTIQRTQQEDSAVYLCASSPLTVPYEQYFGPGTRLTVT.

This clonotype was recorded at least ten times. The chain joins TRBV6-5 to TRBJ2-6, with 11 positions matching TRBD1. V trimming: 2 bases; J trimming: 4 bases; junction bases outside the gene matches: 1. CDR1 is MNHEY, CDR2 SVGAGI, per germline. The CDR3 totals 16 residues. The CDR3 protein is CASSYGQGAGANVLTF. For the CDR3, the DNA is TGTGCCAGCAGTTACGGACAGGGGGCCGGGGCCAACGTCCTGACTTTC.

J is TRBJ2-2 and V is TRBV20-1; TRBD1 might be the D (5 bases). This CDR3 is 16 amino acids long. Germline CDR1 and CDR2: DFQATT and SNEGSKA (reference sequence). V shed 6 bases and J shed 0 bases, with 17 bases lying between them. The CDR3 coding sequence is TGCAGTGCCCCAGGGCAGAGCATTGCGAACACCGGGGAGCTGTTTTTT. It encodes CSAPGQSIANTGELFF.

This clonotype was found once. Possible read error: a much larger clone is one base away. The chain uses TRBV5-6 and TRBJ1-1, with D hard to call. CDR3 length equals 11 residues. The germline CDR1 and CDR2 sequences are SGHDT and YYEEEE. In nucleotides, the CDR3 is TGTACCAGCAGCTCCGTTGGGGAAGCTTTCTTT. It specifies CTSSSVGEAFF.

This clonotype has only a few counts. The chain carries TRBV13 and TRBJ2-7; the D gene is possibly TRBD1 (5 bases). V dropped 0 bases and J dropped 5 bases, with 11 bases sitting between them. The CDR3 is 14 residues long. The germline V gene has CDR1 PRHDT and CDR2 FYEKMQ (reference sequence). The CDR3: CASSLGGRVNEQYF. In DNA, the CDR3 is TGTGCCAGCAGCTTAGGTGGCAGGGTTAACGAGCAGTACTTC.

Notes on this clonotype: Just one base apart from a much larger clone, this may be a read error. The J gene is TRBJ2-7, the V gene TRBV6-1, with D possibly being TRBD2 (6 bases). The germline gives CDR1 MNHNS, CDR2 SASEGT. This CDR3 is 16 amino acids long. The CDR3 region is CPSSARRVQESYEQYF. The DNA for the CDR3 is TGTCCCAGCAGTGCCAGGAGGGTCCAAGAGTCCTACGAGCAGTACTTC.

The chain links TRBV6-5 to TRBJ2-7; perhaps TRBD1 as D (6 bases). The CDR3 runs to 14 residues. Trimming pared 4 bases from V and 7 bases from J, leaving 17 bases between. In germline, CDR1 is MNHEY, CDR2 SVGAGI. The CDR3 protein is CASSFGAGAEEQYF. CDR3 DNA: TGTGCCAGCAGTTTCGGGGCAGGGGCGGAAGAGCAGTACTTC.

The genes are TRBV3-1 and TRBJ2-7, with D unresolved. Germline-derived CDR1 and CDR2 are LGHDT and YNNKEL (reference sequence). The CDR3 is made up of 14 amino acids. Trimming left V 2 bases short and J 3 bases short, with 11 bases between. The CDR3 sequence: CASSQHTEDYEQYF. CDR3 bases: TGTGCCAGCAGCCAACATACAGAAGACTACGAGCAGTACTTC.

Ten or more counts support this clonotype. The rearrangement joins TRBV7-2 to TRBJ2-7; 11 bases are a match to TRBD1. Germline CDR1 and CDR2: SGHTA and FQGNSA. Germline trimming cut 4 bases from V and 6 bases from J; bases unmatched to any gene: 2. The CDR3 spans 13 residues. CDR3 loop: CASSSDRGLEQYF. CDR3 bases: TGTGCCAGCAGCTCGGACAGGGGGCTCGAGCAGTACTTC.

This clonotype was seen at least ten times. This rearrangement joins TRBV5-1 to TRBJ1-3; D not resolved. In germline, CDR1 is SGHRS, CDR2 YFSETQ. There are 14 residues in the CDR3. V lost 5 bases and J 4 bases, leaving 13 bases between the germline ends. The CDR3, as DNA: TGCGCCAGCAGTTCCCCGAGCCTCGGAAACACCATATATTTT. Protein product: CASSSPSLGNTIYF.

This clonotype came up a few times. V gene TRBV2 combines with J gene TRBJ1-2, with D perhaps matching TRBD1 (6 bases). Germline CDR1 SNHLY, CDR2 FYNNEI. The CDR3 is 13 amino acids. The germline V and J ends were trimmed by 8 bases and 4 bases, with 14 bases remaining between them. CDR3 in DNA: TGTGCCAGCGGATCGAGGGGGGCCTATGGCTACACCTTC. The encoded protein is CASGSRGAYGYTF. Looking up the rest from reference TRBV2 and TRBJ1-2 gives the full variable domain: EPEVTQTPSHQVTQMGQEVILRCVPISNHLYFYWYRQILGQKVEFLVSFYNNEISEKSEIFDDQFSVERPDGSNFTLKIRSTKLEDSAMYFCASGSRGAYGYTFGSGTRLTVV.

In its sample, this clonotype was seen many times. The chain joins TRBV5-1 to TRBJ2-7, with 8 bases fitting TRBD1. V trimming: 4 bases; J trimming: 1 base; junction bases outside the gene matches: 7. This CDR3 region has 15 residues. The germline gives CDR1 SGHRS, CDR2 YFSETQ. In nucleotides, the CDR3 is TGCGCCAGCAGCACCTCCGGGACAGGATCCTACGAGCAGTACTTC. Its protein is CASSTSGTGSYEQYF. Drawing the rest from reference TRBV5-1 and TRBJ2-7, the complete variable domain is KAGVTQTPRYLIKTRGQQVTLSCSPISGHRSVSWYQQTPGQGLQFLFEYFSETQRNKGNFPGRFSGRQFSNSRSEMNVSTLELGDSALYLCASSTSGTGSYEQYFGPGTRLTVT.

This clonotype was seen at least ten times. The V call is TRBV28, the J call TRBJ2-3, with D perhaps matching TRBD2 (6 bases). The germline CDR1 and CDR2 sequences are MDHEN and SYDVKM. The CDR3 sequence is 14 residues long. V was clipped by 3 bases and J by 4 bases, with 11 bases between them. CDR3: CASSFGRGADTQYF. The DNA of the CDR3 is TGTGCCAGCAGTTTCGGGCGCGGGGCAGATACGCAGTATTTT.

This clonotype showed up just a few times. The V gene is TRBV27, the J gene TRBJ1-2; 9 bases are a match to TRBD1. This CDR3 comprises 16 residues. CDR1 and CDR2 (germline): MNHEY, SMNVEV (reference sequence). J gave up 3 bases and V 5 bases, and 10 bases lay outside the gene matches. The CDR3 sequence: CASSPAGTGLYYGYTF. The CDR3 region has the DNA TGTGCCAGCAGTCCGGCCGGGACAGGGCTTTACTATGGCTACACCTTC.

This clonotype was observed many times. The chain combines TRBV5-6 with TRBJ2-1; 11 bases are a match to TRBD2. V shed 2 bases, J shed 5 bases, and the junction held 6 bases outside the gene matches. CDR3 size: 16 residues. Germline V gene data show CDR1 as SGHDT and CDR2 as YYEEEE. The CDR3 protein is CASSFRTSGFHNEQFF. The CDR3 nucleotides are TGTGCCAGCAGCTTCCGGACTAGCGGGTTCCACAATGAGCAGTTCTTC.

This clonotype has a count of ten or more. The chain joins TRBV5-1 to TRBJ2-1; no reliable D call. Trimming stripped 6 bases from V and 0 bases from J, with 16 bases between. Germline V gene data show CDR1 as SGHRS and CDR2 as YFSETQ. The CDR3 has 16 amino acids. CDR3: CASTVFAESSYNEQFF. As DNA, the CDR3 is TGCGCCAGCACAGTTTTTGCGGAGAGCTCCTACAATGAGCAGTTCTTC.

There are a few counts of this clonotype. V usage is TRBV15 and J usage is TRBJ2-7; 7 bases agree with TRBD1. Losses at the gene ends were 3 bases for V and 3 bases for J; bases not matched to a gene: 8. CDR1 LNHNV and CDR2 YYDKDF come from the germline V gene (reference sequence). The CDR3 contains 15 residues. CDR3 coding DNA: TGTGCCACCAGCAGCGCCGGCTCAGGGGGCTACGAGCAGTACTTC. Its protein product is CATSSAGSGGYEQYF.

In DNA, the CDR3 is TGTGCCAGCAGGTCCCTCGCCGGGACAGTGAACACCGGGGAGCTGTTTTTT. The encoded protein is CASRSLAGTVNTGELFF. The chain uses TRBV7-9 and TRBJ2-2, with 7 nucleotides matching TRBD1. The V segment lost 6 bases and the J segment 1 base; nucleotides outside the gene matches: 11. The CDR3 is made up of 17 amino acids. The germline V gene has CDR1 SEHNR and CDR2 FQNEAQ (reference sequence).

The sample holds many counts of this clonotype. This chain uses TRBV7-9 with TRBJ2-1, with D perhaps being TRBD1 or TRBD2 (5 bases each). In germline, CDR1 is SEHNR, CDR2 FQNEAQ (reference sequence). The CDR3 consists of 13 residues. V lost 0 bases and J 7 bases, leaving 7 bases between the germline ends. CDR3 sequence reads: CASSLAGGNEQFF. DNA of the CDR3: TGTGCCAGCAGCTTAGCTGGGGGAAATGAGCAGTTCTTC.

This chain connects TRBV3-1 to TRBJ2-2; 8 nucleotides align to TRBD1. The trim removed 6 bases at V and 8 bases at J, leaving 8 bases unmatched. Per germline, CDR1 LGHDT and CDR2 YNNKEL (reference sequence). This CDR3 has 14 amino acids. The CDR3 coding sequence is TGTGCCAGCAGTTTCCGGGACAGGCGGGGGGAGCTGTTTTTT. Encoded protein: CASSFRDRRGELFF.

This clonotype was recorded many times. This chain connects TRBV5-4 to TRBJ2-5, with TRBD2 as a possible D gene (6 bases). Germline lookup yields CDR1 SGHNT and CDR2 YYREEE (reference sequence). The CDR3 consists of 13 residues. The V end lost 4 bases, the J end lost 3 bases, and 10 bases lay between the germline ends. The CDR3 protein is CASSAGSKETQYF. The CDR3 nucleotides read TGTGCCAGCAGCGCGGGGTCAAAAGAGACCCAGTACTTC.

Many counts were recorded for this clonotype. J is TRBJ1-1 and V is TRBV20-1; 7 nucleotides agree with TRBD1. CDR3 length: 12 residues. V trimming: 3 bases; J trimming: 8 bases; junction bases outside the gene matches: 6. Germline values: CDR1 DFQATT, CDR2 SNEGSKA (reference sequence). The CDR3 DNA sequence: TGCAGTGCTAGGCAGAGACAGGGCGAAGCTTTCTTT. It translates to CSARQRQGEAFF.

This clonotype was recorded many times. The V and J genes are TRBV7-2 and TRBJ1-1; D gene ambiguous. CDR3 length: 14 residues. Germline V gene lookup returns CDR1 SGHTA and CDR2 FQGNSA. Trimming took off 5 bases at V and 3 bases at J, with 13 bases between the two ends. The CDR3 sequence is CASSPEFSDTEAFF. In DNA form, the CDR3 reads TGTGCCAGCAGCCCCGAATTCTCGGACACTGAAGCTTTCTTT.

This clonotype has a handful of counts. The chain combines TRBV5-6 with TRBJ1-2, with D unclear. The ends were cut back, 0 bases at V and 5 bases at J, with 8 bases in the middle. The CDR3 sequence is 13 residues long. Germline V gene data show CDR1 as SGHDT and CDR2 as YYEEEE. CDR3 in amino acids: CASSLDRLYGYTF. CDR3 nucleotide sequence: TGTGCCAGCAGCTTGGACAGACTTTATGGCTACACCTTC.

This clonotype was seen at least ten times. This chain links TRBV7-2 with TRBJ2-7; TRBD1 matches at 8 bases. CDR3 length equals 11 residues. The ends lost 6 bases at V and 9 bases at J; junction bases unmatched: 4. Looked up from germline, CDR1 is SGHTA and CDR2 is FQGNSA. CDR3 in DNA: TGTGCCAGCAGTCCCGGACAGGGGCAGTACTTC. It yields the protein CASSPGQGQYF.